Listed here are 6 T cell receptor beta chains from one sample, sequenced in a study of blood T cell repertoires in COVID-19 (dated by TCRdb to 2018 to 2021). Libraries were built with the immunoSEQ multiplex PCR assay. This immuneACCESS table, as held by TCRdb, lists in-frame sequences with V and J called but not all clones. Of the missing ones, under half trace to an unresolved V gene in checked studies; the others have no known cause. Here the sample has approximately 280,000 clones; around 90% occur a single time. The top ten hold less than 10% of the sample. The source material was peripheral blood. Every receptor here comes from a man aged 18 to 35 with active or convalescent COVID-19.

This chain joins TRBV5-1 and TRBJ1-3; D is unresolved. Germline V lookup: CDR1 SGHRS, CDR2 YFSETQ. The CDR3 sequence is 16 residues long. V lost 3 bases, J lost 4 bases, and 17 bases lay in between. The DNA of the CDR3 is TGCGCCAGCAGCTCATCCTCAGGCATCTCAGGAAACACCATATATTTT. It codes for CASSSSSGISGNTIYF.

The rearrangement joins TRBV7-9 to TRBJ2-7; 10 nucleotides match TRBD1. This CDR3 is built from 15 residues. Per germline, CDR1 SEHNR and CDR2 FQNEAQ (reference sequence). V trimming: 1 base; J trimming: 3 bases; junction bases outside the gene matches: 3. CDR3 in DNA: TGTGCCAGCAGCTTAGGGGGACAGGGGTTCTACGAGCAGTACTTC. Amino acid sequence: CASSLGGQGFYEQYF.

V gene TRBV3-1 (or the pseudogene TRBV3-2) combines with J gene TRBJ2-3; TRBD2 agrees at 8 bases. Per germline, CDR1 LGHDT and CDR2 YNNKEL (reference sequence). The CDR3 covers 13 residues. The J segment lost 4 bases and the V segment lost 7 bases, leaving 4 bases of the junction unmatched. The CDR3 is CASTGLVADTQYF. CDR3 nucleotides: TGTGCCAGCACGGGACTAGTGGCAGATACGCAGTATTTT.

This chain links TRBV4-1 with TRBJ1-2, with D unclear. Trimming removed 0 bases from V and 2 bases from J, with 10 bases in between. CDR3 length: 15 residues. Germline loops: CDR1 MGHRA, CDR2 YSYEKL. CDR3 residues: CASSQDRPGNYGYTF. CDR3 bases: TGCGCCAGCAGCCAAGATCGGCCAGGCAACTATGGCTACACCTTC.

V usage is TRBV11-2 and J usage is TRBJ2-1; the D gene is possibly TRBD2 (5 bases). This CDR3 contains 14 residues. Per the germline V gene, CDR1 is SGHAT and CDR2 is FQNNGV. Trimming cost V 2 bases and J 4 bases, with 9 bases left between them. The chain's CDR3 is CASSLLGGYNEQFF. Written as DNA, the CDR3 is TGTGCCAGCAGCTTACTCGGCGGGTACAATGAGCAGTTCTTC.

The chain uses TRBV5-1 and TRBJ1-1, with a tentative D call TRBD1 (6 bases). The CDR3 covers 12 residues. Between the trimmed V and J ends, which lost 3 bases and 7 bases, there was a span of 10 bases. CDR1 is SGHRS and CDR2 is YFSETQ in the germline V gene. CDR3 protein: CASSSQGIEAFF. The CDR3 region has the DNA TGCGCCAGCAGCTCGCAGGGGATTGAAGCTTTCTTT.